This T cell receptor beta chain emerged from a study of response to subunit inactivated influenza vaccine. The study, taken as a whole, reports: That few new T cells are recruited by each seasonal influenza vaccination was the authors' suggestion.

A single record per CDR3 protein comes from TCRdb applying MiXCR to the RT-PCR reads. Here the sample spans about 620,000 distinct CDR3 sequences, around 11% being singletons. As to this clonotype: Its target is unknown.

This CDR3 has 13 residues. Trimming cost V 5 bases and J 6 bases; bases outside gene matches: 4. Germline V CDR1 and CDR2: SGHTA, FQGNSA. The same data also went into a second study, on T cells expressing NK-cell markers. As that study records: Libraries used 5'RACE template switching adding universal primer site and UMIs. NKG2C+ dominant clonotypes from roughly 6 donors made up about 1.0-7.0% of CD8+ T cells. The leading position in the CD3+CD56-NKG2C+ fraction of a handful of donors also went to these clonotypes.

V gene TRBV7-2 combines with J gene TRBJ1-2, with TRBD1 identical over 9 bases. This TCR was recovered from a man between 50 and 59 years old who received an inactivated influenza vaccine. This specimen was PBMCs from blood, taken on the day of vaccination. The CDR3, as DNA: TGTGCCAGCAGCGGGACAGGGTTAGATGGCTACACCTTC. The encoded protein is CASSGTGLDGYTF.